The entry below describes one TCR beta chain. The source of the sample is a study of T cells after somatic rescue of genetic block. TCRdb's table, derived via immunoSEQ multiplex PCR, lists solely in-frame clones and lacks some. This sample has tens of thousands of clones, with under 95% found just once. CDR1 and CDR2 from the germline V gene are MDHEN and SYDVKM. This CDR3 is 13 amino acids long. V lost 4 bases and J 10 bases, leaving 16 bases between the germline ends. The clonotype comes from a man under 40. The sequenced material came from peripheral blood mononuclear cells (PBMCs). This chain connects TRBV28 to TRBJ1-2; unclear D gene. The CDR3 coding sequence is TGTGCCAGCAGTTCCCCCCCTTTGGCAAACTACACCTTC. Protein: CASSSPPLANYTF.